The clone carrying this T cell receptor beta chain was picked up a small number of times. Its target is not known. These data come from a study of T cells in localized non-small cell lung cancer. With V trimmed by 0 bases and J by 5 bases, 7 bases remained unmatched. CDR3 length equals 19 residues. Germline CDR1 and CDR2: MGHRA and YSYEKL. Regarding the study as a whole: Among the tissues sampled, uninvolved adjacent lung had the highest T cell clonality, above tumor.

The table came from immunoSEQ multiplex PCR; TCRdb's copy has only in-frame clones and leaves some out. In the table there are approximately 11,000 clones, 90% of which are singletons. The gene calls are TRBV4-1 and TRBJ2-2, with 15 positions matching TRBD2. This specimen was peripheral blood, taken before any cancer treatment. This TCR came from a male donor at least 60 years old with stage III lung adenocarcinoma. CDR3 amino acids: CASSQDLFGLAGGTGELFF. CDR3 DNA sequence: TGCGCCAGCAGCCAAGATCTGTTTGGACTAGCGGGAGGGACCGGGGAGCTGTTTTTT.